A selection of T cell receptor beta chains follows, all from one sample in a study of T cell clonotyping in hematopoietic cell transplantation. TCRdb keeps only in-frame clones here, not all; method: immunoSEQ multiplex PCR. The sample shows fewer than 80,000 clones, 94% of them seen only once. Material: peripheral blood mononuclear cells. The receptors were sampled from a man in his fifties in good health. Some clones in this sample may be carry-over from other donors' samples. Each CDR3 is given with its conserved first and last residue. D genes are given only for firm matches. Size tells how often a clone was seen (once, few, many) or the class of an expanded clone, and some rows leave it out.

clone_size	j_call	v_call	d_call	cdr3_aa	cdr3_nt
.	TRBJ2-6	TRBV28	.	CASSLFGEPSGANVLTF	TGTGCCAGCAGTTTATTTGGAGAACCCTCTGGGGCCAACGTCCTGACTTTC
once	TRBJ2-7	TRBV29-1	.	CSVGVSYEQYF	TGCAGCGTTGGGGTCTCCTACGAGCAGTACTTC
.	TRBJ1-5	TRBV6-1	.	CASSEATGHSNQPQHF	TGTGCCAGCAGTGAAGCCACAGGGCATAGCAATCAGCCCCAGCATTTT
.	TRBJ1-2	TRBV28	.	CASRESDYGYTF	TGTGCCAGCAGGGAGTCGGACTATGGCTACACCTTC
.	TRBJ2-7	TRBV5-1	TRBD1	CASSPGQGPSEQYF	TGCGCCAGCAGCCCGGGACAGGGCCCCTCCGAGCAGTACTTC
.	TRBJ2-7	TRBV28	.	CASSLIGGGGTVQHEQYF	TGTGCCAGCAGTTTAATAGGTGGGGGCGGGACAGTACAACACGAGCAGTACTTC
.	TRBJ1-1	TRBV29-1	.	CSVDGTNTEAFF	TGCAGCGTTGATGGAACGAACACTGAAGCTTTCTTT
.	TRBJ2-2	TRBV15	.	CATSRGSSHVPGPGGTGELFF	TGTGCCACCAGCAGAGGTTCCTCCCACGTACCTGGGCCCGGGGGCACCGGGGAGCTGTTTTTT
.	TRBJ2-2	TRBV5-1	.	CASSFGGIEAGELFF	TGCGCCAGCAGCTTTGGAGGGATAGAGGCCGGGGAGCTGTTTTTT
.	TRBJ2-6	TRBV10-2	TRBD1	CARAPGQGATANVLTF	TGCGCCAGAGCACCGGGACAGGGGGCTACCGCCAACGTCCTGACTTTC
.	TRBJ2-1	TRBV7-3	.	CASSPRASWDEQFF	TGTGCCAGCAGCCCCCGGGCAAGCTGGGATGAGCAGTTCTTC
.	TRBJ1-1	TRBV11-2	.	CASSPTGATEAFF	TGTGCCAGCAGCCCTACTGGGGCCACTGAAGCTTTCTTT
.	TRBJ1-1	TRBV9	.	CASSVAAANTEAFF	TGTGCCAGCAGCGTAGCGGCGGCGAACACTGAAGCTTTCTTT
.	TRBJ2-7	TRBV6-5	.	CASSYDREQYF	TGTGCCAGCAGTTACGATCGAGAGCAGTACTTC
.	TRBJ1-5	TRBV15	.	CATSRATVQPQHF	TGTGCCACCAGCAGAGCCACGGTTCAGCCCCAGCATTTT
.	TRBJ2-1	TRBV2	.	CASTILPGTLSNEQFF	TGTGCCAGCACAATACTGCCCGGGACTCTCTCCAATGAGCAGTTCTTC
.	TRBJ1-2	TRBV27	TRBD1	CASSLSTPGGAYGYTF	TGTGCCAGCAGTTTGTCGACACCAGGGGGCGCGTATGGCTACACCTTC
once	TRBJ2-3	TRBV2	.	CASGDSITDTQYF	TGTGCCAGCGGGGATTCGATCACAGATACGCAGTATTTT